These 28 T cell receptor beta chains came from one sample sequenced in a study of T-cell reconstitution after alpha-beta-depleted transplantation in children. As it was prepared, the TCRbeta library received unique molecular identifiers. TCRdb passed the PCR reads through MiXCR, listing each CDR3 protein once. Of roughly 82,000 distinct CDR3 sequences in the sample, about 14% were seen once. The source material was PBMCs, mostly from graft donor cells, sampled 180 days after TCRalphabeta/CD19-depleted stem cell transplant. These TCRs come from a male patient between 2 and 10 years old who had a stem cell transplant for acute lymphoblastic leukemia, so the T cells may come from the graft donor.

The chain carries TRBV5-5 and TRBJ2-5; a weak D match, TRBD1 (7 bases). V was pared by 2 bases and J by 5 bases, with 16 bases between. This CDR3 is built from 15 residues. The germline gives CDR1 SGHKS, CDR2 YYEKEE (reference sequence). For the CDR3, the DNA is TGTGCCAGCAGCTTAGGGGGGCACAGGGGCGAGACCCAGTACTTC. This translates into CASSLGGHRGETQYF.

This clonotype was seen many times. V is TRBV5-1 and J is TRBJ2-1; a possible D gene is TRBD2 (6 bases). The CDR3 covers 14 residues. Trimming removed 2 bases from V and 4 bases from J, with 10 bases in between. Looked up from germline, CDR1 is SGHRS and CDR2 is YFSETQ. The CDR3 DNA reads TGCGCCAGCAGCTTTGAGCGGGTATACAATGAGCAGTTCTTC. It yields the protein CASSFERVYNEQFF.

The CDR3 loop is CASSLLRGMTNSPLHF. As DNA, the CDR3 is TGTGCCAGCAGCCTCTTAAGAGGGATGACCAATTCACCCCTCCACTTT. This chain joins TRBV5-6 and TRBJ1-6; D is unresolved. Germline CDR1 and CDR2: SGHDT and YYEEEE. V dropped 4 bases and J dropped 7 bases, with 18 bases sitting between them. The CDR3 runs 16 residues.

This sequence joins TRBV28 and TRBJ2-3; weak D call: TRBD2 (5 bases). The germline gives CDR1 MDHEN, CDR2 SYDVKM. V was cut by 4 bases and J by 2 bases, with 13 bases left in between. The CDR3 runs 15 residues. The CDR3 DNA sequence: TGTGCCAGCAGTTCTCCCTCCGACTACACAGATACGCAGTATTTT. Amino acids: CASSSPSDYTDTQYF.

This clonotype was observed a few times. The chain recombines TRBV7-2 with TRBJ2-5; D possibly corresponds to TRBD2 (7 bases). The germline V and J ends were trimmed by 8 bases and 5 bases, with 24 bases remaining between them. CDR3 length equals 16 residues. Germline V gives CDR1 SGHTA, CDR2 FQGNSA. Here the CDR3 reads CASLSRGGHLVETQYF. DNA for the CDR3: TGTGCCAGCCTAAGTCGCGGGGGCCACCTTGTCGAGACCCAGTACTTC.

The J gene is TRBJ2-5, the V gene TRBV11-2, with 7 bases that match TRBD1. The CDR3 spans 13 residues. V was pared by 6 bases and J by 4 bases, with 5 bases of the junction left unmatched. Germline CDR1 is SGHAT and CDR2 is FQNNGV. In nucleotides, the CDR3 is TGTGCCAGCAGATCGACAGGGCGAGAGACCCAGTACTTC. Translated, it gives CASRSTGRETQYF.

This clonotype came up many times. The CDR3 DNA reads as TGTGCCAGCAGCCAAGAAACTGGGACAGAGGCGAACACCGGGGAGCTGTTTTTT. Translating gives CASSQETGTEANTGELFF. The chain links TRBV4-2 to TRBJ2-2, with 7 bases matching TRBD1. Unmatched junction bases numbered 7, after V lost 0 bases and J lost 0 bases. Germline CDR1 and CDR2: LGHNA and YNFKEQ. CDR3 size: 18 residues.

This clonotype was seen at least ten times. This chain links TRBV10-3 with TRBJ2-7; D is unclear. This CDR3 has 13 amino acids. The V gene lost 1 base and the J gene lost 0 bases, with 4 bases spanning the gap. Germline V gene sequence: CDR1 ENHRY, CDR2 SYGVKD. This CDR3 is CAISEFRSYEQYF. In nucleotides, the CDR3 is TGTGCCATCAGTGAGTTTCGCTCCTACGAGCAGTACTTC.

This clonotype was seen more than once but under ten times. The chain carries TRBV5-1 and TRBJ2-7, with 12 bases that match TRBD2. The CDR3 has 16 residues. Germline V CDR1 and CDR2: SGHRS, YFSETQ. Losses at the gene ends were 0 bases for V and 6 bases for J; bases not matched to a gene: 7. Here the CDR3 reads CASSLGKTSGSSEQYF. The CDR3 DNA follows: TGCGCCAGCAGCTTGGGGAAGACTAGCGGGAGCTCCGAGCAGTACTTC.

This clonotype was counted many times. The gene calls are TRBV20-1 and TRBJ1-1; D not certain. In germline, CDR1 is DFQATT, CDR2 SNEGSKA (reference sequence). The CDR3 is made up of 12 amino acids. The CDR3 DNA sequence: TGCAGAAACATACGGTCGAACACTGAAGCTTTCTTT. Amino acids: CRNIRSNTEAFF.

This clonotype was recorded a few times. One end of the junction fails to match germline, which may point to a read error. J is TRBJ2-4 and V is TRBV6-1, with D maybe TRBD1 (5 bases). Germline V gene lookup returns CDR1 MNHNS and CDR2 SASEGT. This CDR3 has 13 amino acids. CDR3 residues: CASSEAHWGRQHF. CDR3 DNA sequence: TGTGCCAGCAGCGAAGCACACTGGGGCCGGCAACACTTC.

V gene TRBV5-4 combines with J gene TRBJ2-5; the match to TRBD1 covers 9 bases. CDR3 length: 14 residues. V lost 3 bases, J lost 4 bases, and 4 bases stayed unmatched. Germline assignment: CDR1 SGHNT and CDR2 YYREEE (reference sequence). In DNA form, the CDR3 reads TGTGCCAGCAGCTCTGGGACAGGGAGAGAGACCCAGTACTTC. Translating gives CASSSGTGRETQYF.

This clonotype has only a few counts. V is TRBV12-3 or TRBV12-4 and J is TRBJ1-2, with D perhaps TRBD1 (5 bases). The CDR3 is 13 residues long. Trimming removed 2 bases from V and 6 bases from J, with 10 bases in between. In DNA, the CDR3 is TGTGCCAGCAGTTTAAGATCGGGGCATGGCTACACCTTC. Translation gives CASSLRSGHGYTF.

This clonotype was recorded a few times. The chain has TRBV29-1 and TRBJ1-1; D is possibly TRBD1 (5 bases). The length of the CDR3 is 14 residues. Germline V lookup: CDR1 SQVTM, CDR2 ANQGSEA. V dropped 4 bases and J dropped 5 bases, with 17 bases sitting between them. The CDR3 sequence: CSVGGFGGGTEAFF. The DNA for the CDR3 is TGCAGCGTTGGGGGCTTCGGAGGTGGGACTGAAGCTTTCTTT.

The V gene is TRBV10-2, the J gene TRBJ1-1; D call uncertain. The CDR3 length is 15 residues. Germline values: CDR1 WSHSY, CDR2 SAAADI. The V end was cut by 6 bases, the J end by 1 base, with 15 bases between. CDR3 bases: TGCGCCAGCAGCCCCCTCAGGAACCCGAACACTGAAGCTTTCTTT. This gives the protein CASSPLRNPNTEAFF.

A few counts support this clonotype. V and J are TRBV7-8 and TRBJ2-3, with TRBD2 as a possible D gene (5 bases). The V end was cut by 5 bases, the J end by 6 bases, with 24 bases between. CDR1 is SGHVS and CDR2 is FQNEAQ in the germline V gene. CDR3 size: 17 residues. CDR3 bases: TGTGCCAGCAGCCGTTTAGGGAGCCTAAGGCCGGGTGATACGCAGTATTTT. Translated, it gives CASSRLGSLRPGDTQYF. Variable domain in full (rest from reference TRBV7-8 and TRBJ2-3): GAGVSQSPRYKVAKRGQDVALRCDPISGHVSLFWYQQALGQGPEFLTYFQNEAQLDKSGLPSDRFFAERPEGSVSTLKIQRTQQEDSAVYLCASSRLGSLRPGDTQYFGPGTRLTVL.

The V gene is TRBV27, the J gene TRBJ1-6, with a possible D match to TRBD1 (6 bases). Germline V lookup: CDR1 MNHEY, CDR2 SMNVEV (reference sequence). Trimming pared 4 bases from V and 10 bases from J, leaving 11 bases between. The CDR3 spans 13 residues. The CDR3 nucleotides read TGTGCCAGCAGTTCTCTCAGGGGCTCACCCCTCCACTTT. Residues: CASSSLRGSPLHF.

This clonotype occurred many times. The chain couples TRBV5-6 to TRBJ2-3; possible D gene TRBD1, 6 bases. Germline V lookup: CDR1 SGHDT, CDR2 YYEEEE. The CDR3 loop spans 13 amino acids. The V end was cut by 4 bases, the J end by 4 bases, with 10 bases between. The CDR3 nucleotides are TGTGCCAGCAGCACAGGGTCGGCAGATACGCAGTATTTT. Protein: CASSTGSADTQYF.

V gene TRBV6-5 combines with J gene TRBJ1-4; tentatively, D is TRBD1 (5 bases). V was shortened by 3 bases and J by 10 bases, with 21 bases between the two germline ends. This CDR3 is built from 16 residues. Germline lookup yields CDR1 MNHEY and CDR2 SVGAGI. The CDR3 coding sequence is TGTGCCAGCAGTTATTGGGGAAATGAGGATAGGGGAAAACTGTTTTTT. Translated: CASSYWGNEDRGKLFF.

This clonotype showed up just a few times. V and J are TRBV7-9 and TRBJ1-4; D is perhaps TRBD1 (5 bases). The CDR3 has 15 residues. The germline V and J ends were trimmed by 2 bases and 4 bases, with 11 bases remaining between them. The V gene's germline CDR1 is SEHNR and CDR2 FQNEAQ (reference sequence). Here the CDR3 DNA reads TGTGCCAGCAGCTTAAAGGGGCACCATAATGAAAAACTGTTTTTT. This sequence encodes CASSLKGHHNEKLFF.

This clonotype has just a few counts. CDR3 DNA sequence: TGTGCCAGCTCACCCGACGTGGAGACCCAGTACTTC. This sequence encodes CASSPDVETQYF. The rearrangement uses TRBV18 and TRBJ2-5; unclear D gene. Trimming took 3 bases from V and 5 from J, leaving 7 bases between them. CDR3 length: 12 residues. Per germline, CDR1 KGHSH and CDR2 LQKENI.

The chain joins TRBV12-3 or TRBV12-4 to TRBJ2-5; D is ambiguous. Trimming took 6 bases from V and 4 from J, leaving 12 bases between them. CDR3 length: 13 residues. As DNA, the CDR3 is TGTGCCAGCAGCCTGGACGAGCTAGAGACCCAGTACTTC. Its translation: CASSLDELETQYF.

The chain links TRBV12-2 to TRBJ2-1; TRBD2 is taken as the D call from the table, unchecked against the DNA. TRBV12-2 is assigned pseudogene status. The CDR3 totals 14 residues. Written as DNA, the CDR3 is TGTGCAAGTCGCTTAGTAGGGACTTCGGATGAGCAGTTCTTC. Protein: CASRLVGTSDEQFF.

This clonotype showed up just a few times. The gene calls are TRBV20-1 and TRBJ2-1, with D hard to call. This CDR3 has 10 amino acids. Trimming stripped 3 bases from V and 4 bases from J, with 1 base between. CDR1 DFQATT and CDR2 SNEGSKA come from the germline V gene (reference sequence). CDR3 residues: CSARYNEQFF. The CDR3 DNA reads TGCAGTGCTAGGTACAATGAGCAGTTCTTC.

This clonotype showed up many times. The V and J genes are TRBV10-3 and TRBJ2-7, with TRBD2 as a possible D gene (6 bases). The CDR3 has 14 amino acids. Trimming took 6 bases from V and 3 from J, leaving 15 bases between them. Germline V gene sequence: CDR1 ENHRY, CDR2 SYGVKD. CDR3 in DNA: TGTGCCATCAGCGGGGGTGTTAGGGACTACGAGCAGTACTTC. It translates to CAISGGVRDYEQYF.

This clonotype occurred many times. The chain joins TRBV4-3 to TRBJ2-7; D perhaps matches TRBD1 (5 bases). The CDR3 consists of 14 residues. The germline V and J ends were trimmed by 1 base and 3 bases, with 10 bases remaining between them. CDR1 is LGHNA and CDR2 is YSLEER in the germline V gene. This chain's CDR3 is CASSQGSGNYEQYF. The CDR3 DNA reads TGCGCCAGCAGCCAAGGATCAGGGAACTACGAGCAGTACTTC.

The chain combines TRBV5-1 with TRBJ1-1, with D uncertain. The CDR3 runs 13 residues. Trimming took 3 bases from V and 9 from J, leaving 15 bases between them. Per germline, CDR1 SGHRS and CDR2 YFSETQ. CDR3 in amino acids: CASSSSGPAQAFF. CDR3 DNA: TGCGCCAGCAGCTCGTCCGGGCCAGCACAAGCTTTCTTT.

The rearrangement links TRBV6-4 to TRBJ2-1; D unclear. Trimming left V 6 bases short and J 2 bases short, with 11 bases between. Germline V gene data show CDR1 as MRHNA and CDR2 as SNTAGT. The CDR3 has 14 amino acids. CDR3 DNA sequence: TGTGCCAGCAGCGACCCCCGAGCCTACAATGAGCAGTTCTTC. Encoded protein: CASSDPRAYNEQFF.